This T cell receptor beta chain comes out of a study of PD-L1 blockade in urothelial cancer (TCRdb year 2017). Concerning the study at large: Therapy was started around 2014 for all patients, and atezolizumab 1,200 mg was administered intravenously every 3 weeks. Patients had an ECOG performance status of 0 or 1 and had received between 0 and 3 prior chemotherapy regimens. Pretreatment tumor samples, along with matched peripheral blood collected serially before and after atezolizumab treatment, underwent TCR sequencing. In the same patients who had TCR sequencing, pretreatment tumors also underwent whole exome sequencing and RNA sequencing. Durable clinical benefit meant progression-free survival longer than 6 months, and TCR features were also tested against progression-free and overall survival. Blood samples were analyzed at 3 weeks after treatment start (second dose) and at 6 weeks after treatment start. Somatic, immune and clinical correlates of response to PD-L1 blockade with atezolizumab in urothelial cancer were the focus of an exploratory multi-omic analysis. Twenty-nine patients had pretreatment blood TCR-seq, about 24 had at least one posttreatment blood collection, and about 24 had tumor TCR-seq. Blood samples yielded a median of roughly 150,000 T cells and roughly 83,000 unique TCRs, with median clonality about 0.08. About 85% of the roughly 29 patients were males with bladder-origin urothelial cancer, and about 65% of the 29 reported a prior smoking history. Durable clinical benefit was achieved by nine patients but not by the remaining 20.

Synthetic TCR analog templates were spiked into each PCR to estimate absolute template abundance from read counts. TCRbeta CDR3 regions were amplified from genomic DNA with bias-controlled V and J gene primers using the immunoSEQ assay. Rearranged TCRbeta segments were sequenced at approximately 20X coverage. Per the authors' processing: Clustering was used to correct sequencing errors, and CDR3s were annotated against IMGT so that V, D and J genes could be assigned. Downstream analyses used only productive TCRbeta rearrangements and left out out-of-frame or stop-codon sequences. To compute clonality, Shannon entropy was normalized by the log of the number of unique productive sequences and then subtracted from one. Clones differing between time points or between blood and tumor were identified by Fisher's exact test with Benjamini-Hochberg correction at adjusted p below 0.01. TCRdb obtained this table from immuneACCESS and retained in-frame rearrangements with V and J assigned. These tables miss some clones; where compared with another copy, unresolved V genes account for less than half of the shortfall, and the remainder is unexplained. The DNA was the basis for D and trimming; V, J and clone size are from that table. This sample gives roughly 20,000 clones in total; approximately 86% of them show up just once. Of the sample, approximately 3.7% is held by the ten largest clones.

On this clone itself: Its antigen remains undetermined. The sample holds no much larger clone one base away, and base qualities are not on file.

Looking up the germline V gene yields CDR1 SGHVS and CDR2 FNYEAQ. Including the terminal cysteine and phenylalanine, the CDR3 comprises 16 residues. Only the CDR3 part of the read is kept: 48 bases, read in frame from the first base. Germline trimming: 5 bases from V, 2 bases from J; junction bases outside gene matches: 12. Summary of the overall study and its limitations: A pretreatment peripheral blood TCR clonality below the median was linked to improved progression-free and overall survival. Because of the small sample size (n ≈ 27) and the many exploratory analyses performed, the results are intended to be regarded as hypothesis-generating. Patients with durable benefit showed greater expansion of tumor-associated TCR clones in peripheral blood 3 weeks after starting treatment (n of about 20, p = 0.022).

A total of roughly 31 patients with locally advanced or metastatic urothelial carcinoma, treated at Memorial Sloan Kettering on a trial protocol, made up the cohort. Peripheral blood mononuclear cells were collected pretreatment and during treatment, at between 1 and 8 total time points per patient. The Qiagen DNeasy Blood extraction kit was used to purify genomic DNA from total PBMCs and from tumor samples. PBMCs were collected pretreatment and during treatment and were isolated and stored as previously described. Sample: PBMCs, taken around atezolizumab (anti-PD-L1) treatment. The chain joins TRBV7-6 to TRBJ2-7; 7 bases in between match TRBD1. This TCR derives from a man aged 45-65 years with urothelial cancer. The nucleotides read TGTGCCAGCAGCCCCCGCGGACGTCAGGGGGCCTACGAGCAGTACTTC. This sequence encodes CASSPRGRQGAYEQYF.